This T cell receptor (beta chain) was recovered during a study of T-cell reconstitution after alpha-beta-depleted transplantation in children. V was pared by 1 base and J by 3 bases, with 6 bases between. CDR1 and CDR2 (germline): MNHEY, SVGAGI. The CDR3 length is 13 residues. Molecular barcoding with unique molecular identifiers was used for the TCRbeta library. TCRdb re-analysed the PCR reads in MiXCR, keeping a single row per CDR3 protein. The data contain around 600,000 distinct CDR3 sequences, roughly 24% of them singletons. This clonotype was obtained from a boy in the first two years of life who had a stem cell transplant for acute myeloid leukemia, so the T cells may come from the graft donor. The sequences come from PBMCs, mostly from graft donor cells, collected 360 days after TCRalphabeta/CD19-depleted stem cell transplant. The chain uses TRBV6-5 and TRBJ1-2; D possibly corresponds to TRBD1 (6 bases). DNA of the CDR3: TGTGCCAGCAGTTACTACAGGGACTATGGCTACACCTTC. Translating it yields CASSYYRDYGYTF.